Listed below are T cell receptor beta chains from one sample, sequenced in a study of Graves' ophthalmopathy and Graves' hyperthyroidism. MiXCR was run by TCRdb on the multiplex PCR reads, yielding one entry per CDR3 protein. This table has approximately 1.2 million distinct CDR3 sequences, about two fifths appearing once. Specimen: peripheral blood or thyroid tissue (not recorded which). Source of these receptors: an adult man with Graves' hyperthyroidism. Each CDR3 is given with its conserved first and last residue. A D gene is named only where the DNA matches it firmly. Where a row states a size, it is once, few, many or the class of an expanded clone; other rows omit it.

v_gene	j_gene	abundance	d_gene	CDR3aa	CDR3nt
TRBV7-9	TRBJ2-5	.	TRBD1	CASRRNVRDSQETQYF	TGTGCCAGCAGACGCAACGTCCGGGACAGCCAAGAGACCCAGTACTTC
TRBV27	TRBJ2-2	once	.	CASTLRSTGFGELFF	TGTGCCAGCACACTAAGGAGCACGGGCTTCGGGGAGCTGTTTTTT
TRBV20-1	TRBJ1-2	.	TRBD1	CSARGTGSTYGYTF	TGCAGTGCTAGGGGGACAGGGTCGACTTATGGCTACACCTTC
TRBV9	TRBJ1-2	many	.	CASNVGTNYGYTF	TGTGCCAGCAACGTTGGTACTAACTATGGCTACACCTTC
TRBV7-9	TRBJ2-2	.	TRBD1	CASSSSDRAGELFF	TGTGCCAGCAGTTCATCGGACAGGGCCGGGGAGCTGTTTTTT
TRBV7-9	TRBJ2-2	few	.	CASLEGFTGELFF	TGTGCCAGTTTAGAAGGGTTCACCGGGGAGCTGTTTTTT
TRBV5-1	TRBJ2-5	.	TRBD1	CASSLGGQASGETQYF	TGCGCCAGCAGCTTGGGGGGACAGGCCAGCGGGGAGACCCAGTACTTC
TRBV6-2/TRBV6-3	TRBJ2-5	.	TRBD1	CASSLPLGTGQETQYF	TGTGCCAGCAGTTTGCCCCTGGGGACAGGACAAGAGACCCAGTACTTC
TRBV2	TRBJ2-7	.	.	CASGDGHVVQYF	TGTGCCAGCGGAGATGGACATGTCGTGCAGTACTTC
TRBV20-1	TRBJ2-7	many	.	CSPQGHEQYF	TGCAGTCCCCAGGGCCACGAGCAGTACTTC
TRBV2	TRBJ1-5	once	TRBD1	CASSEQRQGSNQPQHF	TGTGCCAGCAGTGAACAACGACAGGGCAGCAATCAGCCCCAGCATTTT
TRBV16	TRBJ2-7	.	.	CASSHHRQGLSDYEQYF	TGTGCCAGCAGCCATCATAGGCAGGGGTTATCGGACTACGAGCAGTACTTC
TRBV10-3	TRBJ2-7	few	TRBD2	CASSEALAGGVHEQYF	TGTGCCAGCAGTGAAGCCCTAGCGGGAGGGGTCCACGAGCAGTACTTC
TRBV15	TRBJ2-7	.	TRBD1	CATSSVGGTETYEQYF	TGTGCCACCAGCAGCGTAGGTGGGACAGAGACCTACGAGCAGTACTTC
TRBV7-9	TRBJ2-7	few	.	CASSLRSGTRGDEQYF	TGTGCCAGCAGCTTAAGATCCGGGACCCGAGGTGACGAGCAGTACTTC
TRBV5-8	TRBJ1-1	many	TRBD1	CASSLESGGTAEAFF	TGTGCCAGCAGCTTGGAGTCAGGGGGAACGGCTGAAGCTTTCTTT
TRBV19	TRBJ1-1	many	.	CASSVGDRNTEAFF	TGTGCCAGTAGTGTGGGAGATCGGAACACTGAAGCTTTCTTT
TRBV6-5	TRBJ2-2	many	TRBD2	CASSRLAGGPGGELFF	TGTGCCAGCAGCCGACTAGCGGGAGGGCCCGGCGGGGAGCTGTTTTTT
TRBV6-6	TRBJ1-6	.	.	CASSYAGENSPLHF	TGTGCCAGCAGTTACGCAGGAGAGAATTCACCCCTCCACTTT
TRBV20-1	TRBJ2-7	many	.	CSARAWGEEQYF	TGCAGTGCCCGAGCGTGGGGGGAAGAGCAGTACTTC
TRBV25-1	TRBJ2-7	many	TRBD2	CASSDPIPSGSIYEQYF	TGTGCCAGCAGTGACCCCATCCCTAGCGGGAGTATCTACGAGCAGTACTTC
TRBV7-2	TRBJ1-5	.	.	CASSLAKDQPQHF	TGTGCCAGCAGCTTAGCGAAGGATCAGCCCCAGCATTTT
TRBV12-3/TRBV12-4	TRBJ1-1	many	.	CASRNLGGSYYTEAFF	TGTGCCAGCAGAAATCTGGGGGGGAGCTATTACACTGAAGCTTTCTTT
TRBV13	TRBJ1-5	.	.	CASSSRGDSNQPQHF	TGTGCCAGCAGCTCTAGGGGGGATAGCAATCAGCCCCAGCATTTT
TRBV7-8	TRBJ1-2	many	TRBD1	CASSARSTGGLYGYTF	TGTGCCAGCAGCGCGAGGTCGACAGGGGGTCTCTATGGCTACACCTTC
TRBV7-2	TRBJ2-5	few	TRBD1	CAGSRFTQGEQETQYF	TGTGCCGGCAGCCGTTTCACCCAGGGGGAACAAGAGACCCAGTACTTC
TRBV7-2	TRBJ1-1	many	.	CASSWAGGTEAFF	TGTGCCAGCAGCTGGGCTGGGGGCACTGAAGCTTTCTTT
TRBV7-9	TRBJ2-2	.	TRBD1	CASSPPDRDWNTGELFF	TGTGCCAGCAGCCCTCCGGACAGGGACTGGAACACCGGGGAGCTGTTTTTT
TRBV12-3/TRBV12-4	TRBJ1-3	few	.	CASSLQGQLSGNTIYF	TGTGCCAGCAGTTTGCAAGGACAGCTATCTGGAAACACCATATATTTT
TRBV29-1	TRBJ2-2	.	TRBD2	CSAREALAGTGELFF	TGCAGCGCAAGGGAAGCGCTAGCGGGCACCGGGGAGCTGTTTTTT
TRBV12-3/TRBV12-4	TRBJ2-7	many	.	CASSLVGFAEQYF	TGTGCCAGCAGTTTAGTGGGATTCGCCGAGCAGTACTTC
TRBV7-6	TRBJ1-1	.	.	CASSGRRRTEAFF	TGTGCCAGCAGCGGGCGGAGGCGGACTGAAGCTTTCTTT
TRBV11-2	TRBJ2-5	many	TRBD1	CASRLTGQKETQYF	TGTGCCAGCAGGCTTACGGGACAGAAAGAGACCCAGTACTTC
TRBV10-3	TRBJ1-6	.	.	CAIGGGEDSPLHF	TGTGCCATCGGCGGGGGCGAGGATTCACCCCTCCACTTT
TRBV25-1	TRBJ1-4	few	.	CASSEQGPAETNEKLFF	TGTGCCAGCAGTGAACAGGGGCCAGCAGAAACTAATGAAAAACTGTTTTTT
TRBV7-2	TRBJ1-6	many	.	CASSPFGGRNSPLHF	TGTGCCAGCAGCCCCTTCGGGGGGAGGAATTCGCCCCTCCACTTT
TRBV5-1	TRBJ1-4	few	.	CASRASATNEKLFF	TGCGCCAGCAGAGCATCTGCAACTAATGAAAAACTGTTTTTT
TRBV5-8	TRBJ1-1	few	.	CASSPLTGAYTEAFF	TGTGCCAGCAGCCCCTTAACCGGGGCGTACACTGAAGCTTTCTTT
TRBV29-1	TRBJ1-1	many	.	CSVSPGGMMEAFF	TGCAGCGTGTCGCCGGGGGGTATGATGGAAGCTTTCTTT
TRBV5-1	TRBJ1-2	few	.	CASSLEGQIAYGYTF	TGCGCCAGCAGCTTGGAGGGACAAATTGCCTATGGCTACACCTTC
TRBV6-4	TRBJ2-2	many	TRBD2	CASSDGTSGTGELFF	TGTGCCAGCAGTGACGGGACTAGCGGGACCGGGGAGCTGTTTTTT
TRBV9	TRBJ2-7	.	.	CASSLTTGFYEQYF	TGTGCCAGCAGCCTCACGACCGGATTCTACGAGCAGTACTTC
TRBV7-9	TRBJ1-2	.	.	CASSLGLGGYGYTF	TGTGCCAGCAGCTTAGGACTCGGGGGCTATGGCTACACCTTC
TRBV5-5	TRBJ1-4	.	.	CASSLRLESEKLFF	TGTGCCAGCAGCTTGCGACTGGAAAGTGAAAAACTGTTTTTT
TRBV5-1	TRBJ1-1	many	.	CASSGGNTEAFF	TGTGCCAGCAGCGGGGGGAACACTGAAGCTTTCTTT
TRBV7-6	TRBJ2-7	.	.	CASSTLGASYEQYF	TGTGCCAGCAGTACGCTAGGGGCCTCCTACGAGCAGTACTTC
TRBV20-1	TRBJ2-5	many	.	CSAQTGSGHWETQYF	TGCAGTGCTCAGACAGGATCCGGCCATTGGGAGACCCAGTACTTC
TRBV7-9	TRBJ1-2	.	.	CASRTEDLDRTYGYTF	TGTGCCAGCCGAACAGAAGATCTAGACCGAACCTATGGCTACACCTTC
TRBV20-1	TRBJ1-6	few	.	CSAIVGQLNSPLHF	TGCAGTGCGATTGTGGGACAATTGAATTCACCCCTCCACTTT